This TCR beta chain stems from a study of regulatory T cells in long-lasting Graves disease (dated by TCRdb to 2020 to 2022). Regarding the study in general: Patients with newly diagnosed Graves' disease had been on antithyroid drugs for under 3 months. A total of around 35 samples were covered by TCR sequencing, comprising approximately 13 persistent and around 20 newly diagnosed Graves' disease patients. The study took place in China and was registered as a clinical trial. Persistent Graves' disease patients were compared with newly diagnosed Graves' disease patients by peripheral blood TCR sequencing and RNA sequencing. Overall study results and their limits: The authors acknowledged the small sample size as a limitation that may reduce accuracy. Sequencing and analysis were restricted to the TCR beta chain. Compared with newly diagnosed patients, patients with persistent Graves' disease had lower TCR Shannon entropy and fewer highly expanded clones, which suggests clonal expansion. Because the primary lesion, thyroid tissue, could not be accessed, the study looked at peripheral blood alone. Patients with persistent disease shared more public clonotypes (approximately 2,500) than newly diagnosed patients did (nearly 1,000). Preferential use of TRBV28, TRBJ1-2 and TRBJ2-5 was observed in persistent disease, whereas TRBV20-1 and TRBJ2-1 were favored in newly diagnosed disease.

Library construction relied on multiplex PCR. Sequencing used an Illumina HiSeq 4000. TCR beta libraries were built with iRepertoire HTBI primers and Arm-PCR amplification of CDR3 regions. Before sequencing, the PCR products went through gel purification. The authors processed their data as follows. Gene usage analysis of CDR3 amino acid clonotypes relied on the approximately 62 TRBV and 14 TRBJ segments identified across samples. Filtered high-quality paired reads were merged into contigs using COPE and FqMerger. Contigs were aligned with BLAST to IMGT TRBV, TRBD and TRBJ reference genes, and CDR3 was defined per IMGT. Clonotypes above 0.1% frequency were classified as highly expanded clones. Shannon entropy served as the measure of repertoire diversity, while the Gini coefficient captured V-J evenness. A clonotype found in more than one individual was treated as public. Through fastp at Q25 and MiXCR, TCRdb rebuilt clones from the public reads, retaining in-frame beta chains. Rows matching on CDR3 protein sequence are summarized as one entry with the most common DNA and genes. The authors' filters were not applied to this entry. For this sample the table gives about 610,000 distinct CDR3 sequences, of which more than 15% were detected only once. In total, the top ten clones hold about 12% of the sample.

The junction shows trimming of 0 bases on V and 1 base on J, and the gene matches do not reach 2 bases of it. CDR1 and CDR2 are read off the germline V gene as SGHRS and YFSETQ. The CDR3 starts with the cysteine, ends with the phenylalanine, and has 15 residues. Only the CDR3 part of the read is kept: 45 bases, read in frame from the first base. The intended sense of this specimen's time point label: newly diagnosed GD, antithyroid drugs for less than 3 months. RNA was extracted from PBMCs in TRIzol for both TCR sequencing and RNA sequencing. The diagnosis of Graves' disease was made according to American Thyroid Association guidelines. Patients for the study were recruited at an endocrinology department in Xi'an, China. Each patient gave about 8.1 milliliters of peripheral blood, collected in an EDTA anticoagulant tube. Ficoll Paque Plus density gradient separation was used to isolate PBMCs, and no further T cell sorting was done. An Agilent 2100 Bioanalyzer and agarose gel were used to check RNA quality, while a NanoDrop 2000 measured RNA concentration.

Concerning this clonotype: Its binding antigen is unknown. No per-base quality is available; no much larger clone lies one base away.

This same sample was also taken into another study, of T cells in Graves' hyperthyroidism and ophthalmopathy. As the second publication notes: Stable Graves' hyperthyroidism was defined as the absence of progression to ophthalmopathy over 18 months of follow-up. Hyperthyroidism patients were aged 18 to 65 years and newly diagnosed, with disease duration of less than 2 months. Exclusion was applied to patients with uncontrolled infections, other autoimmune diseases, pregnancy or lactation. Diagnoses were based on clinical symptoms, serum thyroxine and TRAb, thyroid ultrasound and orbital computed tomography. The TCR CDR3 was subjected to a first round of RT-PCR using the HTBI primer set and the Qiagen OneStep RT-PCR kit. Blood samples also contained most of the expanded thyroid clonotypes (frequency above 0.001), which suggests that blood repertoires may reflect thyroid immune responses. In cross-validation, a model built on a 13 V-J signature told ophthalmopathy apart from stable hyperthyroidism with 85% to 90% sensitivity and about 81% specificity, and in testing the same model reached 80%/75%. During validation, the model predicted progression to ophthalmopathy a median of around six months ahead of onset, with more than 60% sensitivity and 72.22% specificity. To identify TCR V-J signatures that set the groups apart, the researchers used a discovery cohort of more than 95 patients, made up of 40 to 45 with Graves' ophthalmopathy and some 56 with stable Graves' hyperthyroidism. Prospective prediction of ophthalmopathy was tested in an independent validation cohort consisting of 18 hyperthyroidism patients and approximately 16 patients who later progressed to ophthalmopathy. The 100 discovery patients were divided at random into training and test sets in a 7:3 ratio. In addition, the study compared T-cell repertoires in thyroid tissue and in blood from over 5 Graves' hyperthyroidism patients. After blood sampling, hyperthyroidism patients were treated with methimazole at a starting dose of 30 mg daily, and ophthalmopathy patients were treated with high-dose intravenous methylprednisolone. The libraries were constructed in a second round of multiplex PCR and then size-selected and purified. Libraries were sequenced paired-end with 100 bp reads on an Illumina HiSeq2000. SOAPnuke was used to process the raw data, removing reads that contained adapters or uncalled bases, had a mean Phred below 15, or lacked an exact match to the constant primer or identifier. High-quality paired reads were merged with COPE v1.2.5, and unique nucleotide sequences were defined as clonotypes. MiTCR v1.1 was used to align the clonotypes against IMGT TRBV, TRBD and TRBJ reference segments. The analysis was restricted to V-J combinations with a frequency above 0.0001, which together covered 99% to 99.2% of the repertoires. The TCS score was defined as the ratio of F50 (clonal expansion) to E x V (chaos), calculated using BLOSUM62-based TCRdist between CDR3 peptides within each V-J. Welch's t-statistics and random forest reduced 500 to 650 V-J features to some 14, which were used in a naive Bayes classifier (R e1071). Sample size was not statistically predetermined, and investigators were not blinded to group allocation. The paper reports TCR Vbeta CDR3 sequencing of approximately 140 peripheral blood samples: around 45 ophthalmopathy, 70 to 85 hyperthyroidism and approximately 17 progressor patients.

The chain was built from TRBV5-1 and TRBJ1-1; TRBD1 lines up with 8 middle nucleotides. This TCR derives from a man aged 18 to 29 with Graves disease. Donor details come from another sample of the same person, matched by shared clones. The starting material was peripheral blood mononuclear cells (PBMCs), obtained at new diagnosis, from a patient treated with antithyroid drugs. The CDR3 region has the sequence CASSLGQGQNTEAFF. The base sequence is TGCGCCAGCAGCTTGGGACAGGGGCAGAACACTGAAGCTTTCTTT.